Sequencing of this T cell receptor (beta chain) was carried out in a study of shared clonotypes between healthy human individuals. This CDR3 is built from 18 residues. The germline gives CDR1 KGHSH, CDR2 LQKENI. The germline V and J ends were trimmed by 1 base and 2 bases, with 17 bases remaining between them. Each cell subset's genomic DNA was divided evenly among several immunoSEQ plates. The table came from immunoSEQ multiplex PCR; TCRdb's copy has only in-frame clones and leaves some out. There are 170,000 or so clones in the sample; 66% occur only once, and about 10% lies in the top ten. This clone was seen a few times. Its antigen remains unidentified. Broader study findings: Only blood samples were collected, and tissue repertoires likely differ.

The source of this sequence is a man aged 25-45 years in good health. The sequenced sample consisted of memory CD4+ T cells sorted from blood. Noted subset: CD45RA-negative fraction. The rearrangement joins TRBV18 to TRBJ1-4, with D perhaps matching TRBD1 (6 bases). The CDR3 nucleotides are TGTGCCAGCTCACCACGACCCGCCTCGGGGGCGACTAATGAAAAACTGTTTTTT. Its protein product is CASSPRPASGATNEKLFF.